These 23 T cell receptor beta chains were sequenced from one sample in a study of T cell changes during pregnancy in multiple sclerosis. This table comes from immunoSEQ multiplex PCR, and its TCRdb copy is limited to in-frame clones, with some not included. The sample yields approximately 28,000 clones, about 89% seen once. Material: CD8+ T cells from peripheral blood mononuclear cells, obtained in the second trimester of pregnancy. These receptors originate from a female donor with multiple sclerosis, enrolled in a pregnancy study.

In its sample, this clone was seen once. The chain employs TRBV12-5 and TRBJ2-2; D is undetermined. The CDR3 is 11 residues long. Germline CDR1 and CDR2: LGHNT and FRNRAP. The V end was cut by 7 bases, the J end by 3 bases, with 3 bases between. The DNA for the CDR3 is TGTGCTAGTGCTCACACCGGGGAGCTGTTTTTT. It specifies CASAHTGELFF.

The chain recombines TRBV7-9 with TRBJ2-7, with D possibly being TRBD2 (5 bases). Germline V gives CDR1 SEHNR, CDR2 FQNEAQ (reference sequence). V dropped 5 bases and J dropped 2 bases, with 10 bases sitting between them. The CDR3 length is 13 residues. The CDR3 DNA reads TGTGCCAGCAGCGTAGGAGCGGCCTACGAGCAGTACTTC. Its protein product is CASSVGAAYEQYF.

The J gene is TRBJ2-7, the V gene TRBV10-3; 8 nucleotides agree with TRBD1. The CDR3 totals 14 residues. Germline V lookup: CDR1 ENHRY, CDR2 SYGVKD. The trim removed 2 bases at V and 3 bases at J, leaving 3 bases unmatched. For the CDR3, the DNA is TGTGCCATCAGTGAGCCGGACAGGGTCTACGAGCAGTACTTC. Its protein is CAISEPDRVYEQYF.

CDR3 DNA: TGTGCCAGCAGTGACTCGGGAGGGGGAATGTACACCGGGGAGCTGTTTTTT. It is translated as CASSDSGGGMYTGELFF. The rearrangement joins TRBV6-4 to TRBJ2-2; D is possibly TRBD2 (7 bases). Germline lookup yields CDR1 MRHNA and CDR2 SNTAGT. The ends were cut back, 0 bases at V and 3 bases at J, with 14 bases in the middle. This CDR3 is built from 17 residues.

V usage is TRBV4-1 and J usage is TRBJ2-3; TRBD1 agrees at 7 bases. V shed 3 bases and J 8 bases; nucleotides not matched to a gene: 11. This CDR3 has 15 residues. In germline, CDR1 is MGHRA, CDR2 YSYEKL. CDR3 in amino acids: CASSHPLRGLVTQYF. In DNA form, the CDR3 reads TGCGCCAGCAGCCACCCCCTAAGGGGGCTGGTTACGCAGTATTTT.

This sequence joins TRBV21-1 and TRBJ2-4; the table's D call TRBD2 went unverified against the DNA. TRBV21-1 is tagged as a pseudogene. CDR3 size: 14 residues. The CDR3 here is CASSYRGPENIQYF. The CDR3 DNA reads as TGTGCCAGCAGCTACCGAGGGCCTGAAAACATTCAGTACTTC.

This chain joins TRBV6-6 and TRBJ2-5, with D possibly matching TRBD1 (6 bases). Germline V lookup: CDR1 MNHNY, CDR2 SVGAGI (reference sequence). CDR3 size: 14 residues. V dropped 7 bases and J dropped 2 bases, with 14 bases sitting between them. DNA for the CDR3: TGTGCCAGCATAGGATGGACAGATCAAGAGACCCAGTACTTC. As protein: CASIGWTDQETQYF.

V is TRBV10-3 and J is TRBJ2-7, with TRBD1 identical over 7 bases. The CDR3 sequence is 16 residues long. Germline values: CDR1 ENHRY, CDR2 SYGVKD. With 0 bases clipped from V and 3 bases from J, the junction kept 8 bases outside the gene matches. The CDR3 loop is CAISESPGQLRYEQYF. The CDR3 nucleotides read TGTGCCATCAGTGAGTCACCGGGACAGTTGCGCTACGAGCAGTACTTC.

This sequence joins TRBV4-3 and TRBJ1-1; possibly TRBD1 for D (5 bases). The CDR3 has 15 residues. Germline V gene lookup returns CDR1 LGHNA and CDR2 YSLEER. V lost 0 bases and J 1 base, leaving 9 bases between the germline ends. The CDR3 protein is CASSQDRRGNTEAFF. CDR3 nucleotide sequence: TGCGCCAGCAGCCAAGATAGGAGGGGGAACACTGAAGCTTTCTTT.

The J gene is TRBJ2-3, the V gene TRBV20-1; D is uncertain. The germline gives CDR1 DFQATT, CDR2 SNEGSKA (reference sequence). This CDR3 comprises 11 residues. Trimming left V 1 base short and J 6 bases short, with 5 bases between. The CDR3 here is CSARVRDTQYF. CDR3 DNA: TGCAGTGCTAGAGTTCGGGATACGCAGTATTTT.

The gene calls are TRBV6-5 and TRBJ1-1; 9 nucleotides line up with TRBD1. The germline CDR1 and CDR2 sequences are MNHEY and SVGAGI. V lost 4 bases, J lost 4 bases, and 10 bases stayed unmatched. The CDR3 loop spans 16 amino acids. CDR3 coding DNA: TGTGCCAGCAGTTCACGGGACAGGGCTAAATCCACTGAAGCTTTCTTT. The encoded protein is CASSSRDRAKSTEAFF.

The CDR3 here is CSVVLITGELFF. The CDR3 coding sequence is TGCAGCGTTGTACTTATCACCGGGGAGCTGTTTTTT. V usage is TRBV29-1 and J usage is TRBJ2-2; D not certain. Per germline, CDR1 SQVTM and CDR2 ANQGSEA. The CDR3 extends over 12 amino acids. Trimming stripped 4 bases from V and 4 bases from J, with 7 bases between.

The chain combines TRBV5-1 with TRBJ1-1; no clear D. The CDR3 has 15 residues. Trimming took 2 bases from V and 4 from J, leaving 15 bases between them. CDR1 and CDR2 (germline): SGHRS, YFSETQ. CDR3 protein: CASSFIREASTEAFF. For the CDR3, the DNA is TGCGCCAGCAGCTTTATTAGAGAGGCGAGCACTGAAGCTTTCTTT.

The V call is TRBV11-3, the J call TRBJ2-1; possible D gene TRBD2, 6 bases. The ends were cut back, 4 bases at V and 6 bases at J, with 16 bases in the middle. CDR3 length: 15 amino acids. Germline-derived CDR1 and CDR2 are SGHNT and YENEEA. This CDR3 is CASSSGGSYFNEQFF. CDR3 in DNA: TGTGCCAGCAGCTCCGGGGGATCCTACTTCAATGAGCAGTTCTTC.

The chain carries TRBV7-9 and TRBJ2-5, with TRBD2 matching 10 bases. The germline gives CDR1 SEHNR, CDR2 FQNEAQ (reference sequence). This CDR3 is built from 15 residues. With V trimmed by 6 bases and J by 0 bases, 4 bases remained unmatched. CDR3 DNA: TGTGCCAGCAGTTCCACTAGCGGGGACCAAGAGACCCAGTACTTC. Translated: CASSSTSGDQETQYF.

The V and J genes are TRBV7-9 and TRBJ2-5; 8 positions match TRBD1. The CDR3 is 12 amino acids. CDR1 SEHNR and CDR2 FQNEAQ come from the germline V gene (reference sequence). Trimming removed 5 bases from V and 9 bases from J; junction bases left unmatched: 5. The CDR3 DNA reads TGTGCCAGCAGCCCAACAGGGGGTCCCCAGTACTTC. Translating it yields CASSPTGGPQYF. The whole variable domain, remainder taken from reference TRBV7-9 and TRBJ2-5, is DTGVSQNPRHKITKRGQNVTFRCDPISEHNRLYWYRQTLGQGPEFLTYFQNEAQLEKSRLLSDRFSAERPKGSFSTLEIQRTEQGDSAMYLCASSPTGGPQYFGPGTRLLVL.

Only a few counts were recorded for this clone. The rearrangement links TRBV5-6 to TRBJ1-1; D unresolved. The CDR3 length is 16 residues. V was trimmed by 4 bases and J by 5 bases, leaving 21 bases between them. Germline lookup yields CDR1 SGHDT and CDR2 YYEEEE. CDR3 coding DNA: TGTGCCAGCAGCCCCCCCACCATTTCGTACGGGACTGAAGCTTTCTTT. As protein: CASSPPTISYGTEAFF.

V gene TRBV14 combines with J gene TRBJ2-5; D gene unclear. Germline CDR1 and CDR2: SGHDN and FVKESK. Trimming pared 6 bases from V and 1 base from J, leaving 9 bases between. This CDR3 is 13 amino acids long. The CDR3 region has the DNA TGTGCCAGCAGTCACAGAGTCCAAGAGACCCAGTACTTC. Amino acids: CASSHRVQETQYF.

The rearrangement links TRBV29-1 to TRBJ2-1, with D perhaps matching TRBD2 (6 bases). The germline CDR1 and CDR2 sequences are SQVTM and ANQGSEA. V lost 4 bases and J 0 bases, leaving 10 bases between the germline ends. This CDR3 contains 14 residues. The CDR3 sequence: CSVVGGSSYNEQFF. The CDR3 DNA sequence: TGCAGCGTTGTTGGAGGGAGCTCCTACAATGAGCAGTTCTTC.

The CDR3 loop reads CASSQDEGTGDKEQYF. The CDR3 DNA reads TGTGCCAGCAGCCAAGATGAGGGGACAGGGGATAAAGAGCAGTACTTC. J is TRBJ2-7 and V is TRBV4-2; 10 nucleotides agree with TRBD1. V shed 0 bases, J shed 7 bases, and the junction held 9 bases outside the gene matches. The V gene's germline CDR1 is LGHNA and CDR2 YNFKEQ. The CDR3 has 16 residues.

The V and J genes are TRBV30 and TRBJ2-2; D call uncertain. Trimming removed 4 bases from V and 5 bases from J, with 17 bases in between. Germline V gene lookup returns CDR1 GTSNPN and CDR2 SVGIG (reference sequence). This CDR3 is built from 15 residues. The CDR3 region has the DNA TGTGCCTGGACCTACACGGTTAAACTAACCGGGGAGCTGTTTTTT. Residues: CAWTYTVKLTGELFF. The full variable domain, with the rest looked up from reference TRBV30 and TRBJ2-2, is SQTIHQWPATLVQPVGSPLSLECTVEGTSNPNLYWYRQAAGRGLQLLFYSVGIGQISSEVPQNLSASRPQDRQFILSSKKLLLSDSGFYLCAWTYTVKLTGELFFGEGSRLTVL.

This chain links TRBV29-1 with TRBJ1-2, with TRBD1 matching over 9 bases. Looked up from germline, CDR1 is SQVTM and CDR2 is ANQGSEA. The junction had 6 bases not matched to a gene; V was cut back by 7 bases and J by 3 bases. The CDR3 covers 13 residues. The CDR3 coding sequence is TGCAGCGGGGAGGGACAGGGTGACTATGGCTACACCTTC. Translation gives CSGEGQGDYGYTF.

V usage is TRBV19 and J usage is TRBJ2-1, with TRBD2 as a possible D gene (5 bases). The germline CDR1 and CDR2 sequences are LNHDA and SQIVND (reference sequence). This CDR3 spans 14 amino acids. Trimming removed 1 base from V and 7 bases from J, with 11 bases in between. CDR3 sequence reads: CASSIGPSQNEQFF. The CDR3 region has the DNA TGTGCCAGTAGTATAGGTCCTAGCCAGAATGAGCAGTTCTTC.